The clone carrying this T cell receptor (beta chain) came up once. The sample originates from a study of control samples from healthy donors and cancer patients. Sequencing used immunoSEQ multiplex PCR; TCRdb keeps in-frame clones, though not all of them. The sample holds 150,000 to 200,000 clones, around 88% seen once. The source is a man aged 18 to 29 in good health. Sequencing used blood.

CDR3 bases: TGCGCCAGCAGCCAAGATCGCCAGTTTAATTCACCCCTCCACTTT. This codes for CASSQDRQFNSPLHF. The chain couples TRBV4-1 to TRBJ1-6; unclear D gene. Deletions cut 0 bases from V and 6 bases from J, with 9 bases between. Germline V CDR1 and CDR2: MGHRA, YSYEKL. The CDR3 runs to 15 residues.